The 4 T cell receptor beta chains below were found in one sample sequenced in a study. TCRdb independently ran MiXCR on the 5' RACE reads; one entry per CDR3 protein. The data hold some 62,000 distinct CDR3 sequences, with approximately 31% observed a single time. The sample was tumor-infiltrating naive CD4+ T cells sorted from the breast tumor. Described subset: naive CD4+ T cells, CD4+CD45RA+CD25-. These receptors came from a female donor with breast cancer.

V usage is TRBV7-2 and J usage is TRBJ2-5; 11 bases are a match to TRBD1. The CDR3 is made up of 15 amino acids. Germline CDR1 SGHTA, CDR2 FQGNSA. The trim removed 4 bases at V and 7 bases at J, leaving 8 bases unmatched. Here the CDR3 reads CASSSDRGHAGTQYF. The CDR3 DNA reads TGTGCCAGCAGCTCGGACAGGGGGCACGCCGGGACCCAGTACTTC.

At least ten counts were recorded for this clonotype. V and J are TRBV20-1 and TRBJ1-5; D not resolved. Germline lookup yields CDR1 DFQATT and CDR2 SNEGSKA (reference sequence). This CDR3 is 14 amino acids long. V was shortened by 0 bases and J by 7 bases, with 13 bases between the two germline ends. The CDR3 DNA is TGCAGTGCTAGAGATTGGGGAGAAGGGCAGCCCCAGCATTTT. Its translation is CSARDWGEGQPQHF.

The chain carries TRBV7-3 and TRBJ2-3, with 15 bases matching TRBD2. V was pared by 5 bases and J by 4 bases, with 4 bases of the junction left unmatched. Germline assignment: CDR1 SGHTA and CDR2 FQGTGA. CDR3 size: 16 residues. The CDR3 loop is CASSRTSGGGADTQYF. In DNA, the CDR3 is TGTGCCAGCAGCCGGACTAGCGGGGGGGGGGCAGATACGCAGTATTTT.

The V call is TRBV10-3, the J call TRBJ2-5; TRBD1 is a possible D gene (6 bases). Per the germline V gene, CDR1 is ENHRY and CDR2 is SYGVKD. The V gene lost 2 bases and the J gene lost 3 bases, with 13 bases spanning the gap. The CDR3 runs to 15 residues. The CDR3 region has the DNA TGTGCCATCAGTGAGAGACAGGACCCCGAAGAGACCCAGTACTTC. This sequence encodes CAISERQDPEETQYF.